This is a list of T cell receptor beta chains from one sample in a study of cytomegalovirus exposure and HLA in healthy donors. Assay used: immunoSEQ multiplex PCR; TCRdb lists only in-frame clones, some missing. The table includes 160,000 or so clones, roughly 80% detected once. Specimen: PBMCs. Receptors were obtained from a woman aged 45-65 years in good health and CMV-seropositive. CDR3s include the opening cysteine and the closing phenylalanine or tryptophan. Expanded clones get a size class; other rows say once, few or many, or leave the size out.

>TRBJ2-3|TRBV7-9|-
CASSLGRGASTDTQYF
>TRBJ1-1|TRBV5-1|once
CASSLGPMNTEAFF
>TRBJ2-7|TRBV11-2|-
CASSVGERGGGQYF
>-|TRBV25-1|-
CASRGGSTYEQYF
>TRBJ1-1|TRBV7-8|-
CASSLGGGVEAFF
>TRBJ2-7|TRBV5-4|-
CASSPDRDRGLQQYF
>TRBJ1-6|TRBV7-8|-
CASSLGDSYNSPLHF
>TRBJ2-7|TRBV11-2|-
CASSSRAGSIYEQYF
>TRBJ1-2|TRBV7-2|-
CASSPRGYERDGYTF
>TRBJ2-4|TRBV19|-
CASSKGLDKNIQYF
>TRBJ2-2|TRBV27|-
CASSLYTLAGGGTGELFF
>TRBJ2-1|TRBV11-3|-
CASSLAGGYNEQFF
>TRBJ1-1|TRBV30|-
CAWSNGGQGHTEAFF
>TRBJ1-3|TRBV7-7|-
CASSLNRADLGNTIYF
>TRBJ1-2|TRBV10-3|-
CAIRGNRDPDGYTF
>TRBJ2-2|TRBV6-1|-
CASTRTGGTGELFF
>TRBJ2-4|TRBV9|few
CASSPGSSAKNIQYF
>TRBJ2-4|TRBV12-5|-
CASGLVLERIAKNIQYF
>TRBJ2-7|TRBV7-9|-
CSSRPTGQGAGEQYF
>TRBJ2-3|TRBV6-1|-
CASSGRAGGADTQYF
>TRBJ2-5|TRBV5-1|-
CASSLSGEETQYF
>TRBJ2-1|TRBV2|-
CANDNSGTGLYNEQFF
>TRBJ2-3|TRBV19|-
CASSLNRGLSTDTQYF
>TRBJ2-7|TRBV12-5|-
CASAETTLYEQYF
>TRBJ1-1|TRBV6-1|-
CASSEANEAWRAFF
>TRBJ2-1|TRBV7-8|-
CASSGTGFSYNEQFF
>TRBJ2-2|TRBV9|few
CASSVAAGLRSGELFF
>TRBJ2-7|TRBV10-3|-
CAIMTGTYEQYF
>TRBJ1-5|TRBV6-6|-
CASIDRGPASNQPQHF
>TRBJ1-1|TRBV19|-
CASKDELMNTEAFF
>TRBJ1-5|TRBV6-1|few
CASETGGAPNQPQHF
>TRBJ1-6|TRBV9|-
CASSVDGGPPLHF
>TRBJ1-6|TRBV30|-
CAWATGYGSPLHF
>TRBJ2-4|TRBV5-4|-
CASSLAGSLGIQYF
>TRBJ2-1|TRBV27|-
CASSLRRQGRSYNEQFF
>TRBJ2-3|TRBV15|-
CATSGGQGRGTDTQYF
>TRBJ2-1|TRBV27|-
CASMGTAARSQFF
>TRBJ2-1|TRBV5-1|-
CASSPGVQGQGRGEQFF
>TRBJ2-6|TRBV6-6|-
CATLDGFSGANVLTF
>TRBJ2-7|TRBV28|-
CASGSQDRGHEQYF
>TRBJ2-1|TRBV18|-
CASSALAGVNEQFF
>TRBJ1-2|TRBV30|-
CAWSPPRGTYGYTF
>TRBJ1-1|TRBV7-9|few
CASSLGYDTTEAFF
>TRBJ2-3|TRBV7-9|few
CASSLMPDRARDTQYF
>TRBJ1-5|TRBV19|few
CASSGEGQGYQPQHF
>TRBJ1-6|TRBV30|-
CAWSVRVGQGGSPLHF
>TRBJ2-7|TRBV4-1|-
CASSQVENSYEQYF
>TRBJ2-3|TRBV6-1|-
CASRYWRASDTQYF
>TRBJ1-4|TRBV11-2|-
CASSLAGAFNEKLFF
>TRBJ1-1|TRBV19|-
CASSTPGQETEAFF
>TRBJ2-2|TRBV5-6|few
CASSDTFSGQGRTGELFF
>TRBJ1-2|TRBV27|-
CASSLSPGGVNYGYTF
>TRBJ1-1|TRBV2|-
CASSDPGRMGEAFF
>TRBJ2-7|TRBV7-9|once
CASSFQGGIDEQYF
>TRBJ1-1|TRBV19|-
CASTRGGTGSRTEAFF
>TRBJ2-1|TRBV19|once
CASSETGESSYNEQFF